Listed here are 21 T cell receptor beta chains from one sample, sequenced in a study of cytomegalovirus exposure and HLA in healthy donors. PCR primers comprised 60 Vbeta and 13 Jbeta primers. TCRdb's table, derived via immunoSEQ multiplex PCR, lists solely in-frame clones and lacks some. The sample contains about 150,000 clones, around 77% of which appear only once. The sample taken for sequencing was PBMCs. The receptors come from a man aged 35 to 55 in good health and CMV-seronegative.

The CDR3 protein is CAISQGVMGEQYF. CDR3 in DNA: TGTGCCATCAGCCAGGGGGTTATGGGGGAGCAGTACTTC. The rearrangement joins TRBV10-3 to TRBJ2-7; 7 bases agree with TRBD1. The V and J ends lost 6 bases and 7 bases, in that order; junction bases with no gene match: 9. Germline values: CDR1 ENHRY, CDR2 SYGVKD. There are 13 residues in the CDR3.

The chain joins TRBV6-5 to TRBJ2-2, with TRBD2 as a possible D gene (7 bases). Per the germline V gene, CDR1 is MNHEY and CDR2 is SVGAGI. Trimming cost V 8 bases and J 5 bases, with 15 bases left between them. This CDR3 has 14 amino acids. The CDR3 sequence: CASEGGPGTGELFF. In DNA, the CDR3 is TGTGCCAGCGAGGGGGGGCCGGGTACCGGGGAGCTGTTTTTT.

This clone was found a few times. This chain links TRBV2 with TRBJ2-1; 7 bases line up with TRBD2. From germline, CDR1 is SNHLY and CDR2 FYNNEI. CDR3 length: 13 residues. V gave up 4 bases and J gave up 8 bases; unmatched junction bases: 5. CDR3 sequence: CASSGLAFHEQFF. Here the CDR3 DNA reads TGTGCCAGCAGTGGACTAGCCTTCCATGAGCAGTTCTTC. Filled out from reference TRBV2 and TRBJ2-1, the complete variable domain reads EPEVTQTPSHQVTQMGQEVILRCVPISNHLYFYWYRQILGQKVEFLVSFYNNEISEKSEIFDDQFSVERPDGSNFTLKIRSTKLEDSAMYFCASSGLAFHEQFFGPGTRLTVL.

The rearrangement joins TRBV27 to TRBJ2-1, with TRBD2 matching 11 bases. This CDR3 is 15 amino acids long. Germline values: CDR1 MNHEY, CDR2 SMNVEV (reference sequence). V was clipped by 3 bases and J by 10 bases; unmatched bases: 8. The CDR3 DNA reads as TGTGCCAGCAGTTTGCGACTAGCGGGAACAGGGGAGCAGTTCTTC. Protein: CASSLRLAGTGEQFF.

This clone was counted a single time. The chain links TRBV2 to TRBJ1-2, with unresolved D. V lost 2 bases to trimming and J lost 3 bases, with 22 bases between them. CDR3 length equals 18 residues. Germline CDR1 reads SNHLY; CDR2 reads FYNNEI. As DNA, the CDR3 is TGTGCCAGCAGTGAATTAATTAAGGCCTTCCCCCGGGACTATGGCTACACCTTC. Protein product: CASSELIKAFPRDYGYTF. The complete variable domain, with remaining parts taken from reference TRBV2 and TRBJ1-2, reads EPEVTQTPSHQVTQMGQEVILRCVPISNHLYFYWYRQILGQKVEFLVSFYNNEISEKSEIFDDQFSVERPDGSNFTLKIRSTKLEDSAMYFCASSELIKAFPRDYGYTFGSGTRLTVV.

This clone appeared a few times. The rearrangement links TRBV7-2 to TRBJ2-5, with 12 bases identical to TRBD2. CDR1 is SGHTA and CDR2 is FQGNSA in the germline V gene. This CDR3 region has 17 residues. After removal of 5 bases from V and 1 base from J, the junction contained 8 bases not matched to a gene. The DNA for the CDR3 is TGTGCCAGCAGCCCTAGGACTAGCGGGACGTTCCAAGAGACCCAGTACTTC. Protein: CASSPRTSGTFQETQYF.

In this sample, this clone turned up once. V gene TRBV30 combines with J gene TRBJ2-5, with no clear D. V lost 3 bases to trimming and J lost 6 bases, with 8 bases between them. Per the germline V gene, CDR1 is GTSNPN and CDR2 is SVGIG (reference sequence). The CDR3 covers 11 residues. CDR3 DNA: TGTGCCTGGAGGAGCGAGCAGACCCAGTACTTC. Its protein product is CAWRSEQTQYF.

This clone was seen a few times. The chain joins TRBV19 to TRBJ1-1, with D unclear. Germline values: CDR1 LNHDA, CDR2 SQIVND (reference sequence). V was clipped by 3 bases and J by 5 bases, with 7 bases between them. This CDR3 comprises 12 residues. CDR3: CASSMGRTEAFF. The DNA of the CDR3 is TGTGCCAGTAGTATGGGGAGAACTGAAGCTTTCTTT.

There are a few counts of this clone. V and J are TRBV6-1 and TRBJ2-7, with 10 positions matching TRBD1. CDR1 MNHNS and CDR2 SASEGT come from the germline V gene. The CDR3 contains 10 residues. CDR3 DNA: TGTCCGGGACAGGGGAACGAGCAGTACTTC. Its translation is CPGQGNEQYF.

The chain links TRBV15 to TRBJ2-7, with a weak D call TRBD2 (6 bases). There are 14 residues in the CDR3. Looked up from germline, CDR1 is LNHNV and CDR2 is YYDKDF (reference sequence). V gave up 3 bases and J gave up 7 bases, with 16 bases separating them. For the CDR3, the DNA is TGTGCCACCAGCAGCACCTCGGGACTGACAGAGCAGTACTTC. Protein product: CATSSTSGLTEQYF.

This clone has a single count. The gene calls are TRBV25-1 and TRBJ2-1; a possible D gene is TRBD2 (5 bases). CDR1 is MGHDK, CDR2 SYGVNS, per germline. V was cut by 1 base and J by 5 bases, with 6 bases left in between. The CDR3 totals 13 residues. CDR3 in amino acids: CASSEWENNEQFF. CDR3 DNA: TGTGCCAGCAGTGAATGGGAGAACAATGAGCAGTTCTTC.

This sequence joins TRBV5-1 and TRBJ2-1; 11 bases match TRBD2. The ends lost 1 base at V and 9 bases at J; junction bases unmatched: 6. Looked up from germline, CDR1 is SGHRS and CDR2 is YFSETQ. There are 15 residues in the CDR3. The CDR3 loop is CASSLTSGRGREQFF. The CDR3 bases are TGCGCCAGCAGCTTGACTAGCGGGAGAGGCCGTGAGCAGTTCTTC.

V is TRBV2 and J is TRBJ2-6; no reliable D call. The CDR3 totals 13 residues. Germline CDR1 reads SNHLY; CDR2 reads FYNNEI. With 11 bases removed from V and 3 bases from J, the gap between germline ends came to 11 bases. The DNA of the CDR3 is TGTGCCGGAAGGAGTTTTGGGGCCAACGTCCTGACTTTC. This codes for CAGRSFGANVLTF.

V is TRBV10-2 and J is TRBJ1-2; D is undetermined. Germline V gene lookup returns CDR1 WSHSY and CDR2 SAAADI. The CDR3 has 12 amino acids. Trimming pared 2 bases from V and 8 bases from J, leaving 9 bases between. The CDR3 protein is CASSELIAGYTF. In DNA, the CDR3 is TGCGCCAGCAGTGAGCTCATAGCCGGCTACACCTTC.

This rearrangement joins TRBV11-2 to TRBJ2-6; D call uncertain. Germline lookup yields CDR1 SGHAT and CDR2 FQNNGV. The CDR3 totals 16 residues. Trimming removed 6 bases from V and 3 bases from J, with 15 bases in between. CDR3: CASSHLLPVGANVLTF. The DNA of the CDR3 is TGTGCCAGCAGTCATCTTCTCCCGGTTGGGGCCAACGTCCTGACTTTC.

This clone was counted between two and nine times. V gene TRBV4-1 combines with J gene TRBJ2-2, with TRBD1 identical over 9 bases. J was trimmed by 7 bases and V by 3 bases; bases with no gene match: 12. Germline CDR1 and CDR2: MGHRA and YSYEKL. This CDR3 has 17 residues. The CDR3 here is CASSHLMVTGGNGELFF. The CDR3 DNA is TGCGCCAGCAGCCACTTAATGGTGACAGGGGGGAACGGGGAGCTGTTTTTT.

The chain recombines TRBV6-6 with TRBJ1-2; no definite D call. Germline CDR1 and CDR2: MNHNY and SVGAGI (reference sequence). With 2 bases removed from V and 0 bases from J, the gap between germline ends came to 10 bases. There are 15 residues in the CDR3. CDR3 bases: TGTGCCAGCAGTTACCCCCAGAACACTAACTATGGCTACACCTTC. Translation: CASSYPQNTNYGYTF.

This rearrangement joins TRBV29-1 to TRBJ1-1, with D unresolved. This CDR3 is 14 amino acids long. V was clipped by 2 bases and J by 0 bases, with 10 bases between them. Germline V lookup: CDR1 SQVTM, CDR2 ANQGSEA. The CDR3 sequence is CSVEYGGMNTEAFF. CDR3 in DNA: TGCAGCGTTGAATACGGCGGCATGAACACTGAAGCTTTCTTT. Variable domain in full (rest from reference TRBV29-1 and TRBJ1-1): SAVISQKPSRDICQRGTSLTIQCQVDSQVTMMFWYRQQPGQSLTLIATANQGSEATYESGFVIDKFPISRPNLTFSTLTVSNMSPEDSSIYLCSVEYGGMNTEAFFGQGTRLTVV.

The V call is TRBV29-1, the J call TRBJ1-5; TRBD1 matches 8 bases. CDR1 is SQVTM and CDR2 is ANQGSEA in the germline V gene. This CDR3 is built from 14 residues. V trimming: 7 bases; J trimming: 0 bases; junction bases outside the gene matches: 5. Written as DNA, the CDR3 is TGCAGCGCTGGGACAGGCAATAGCAATCAGCCCCAGCATTTT. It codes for CSAGTGNSNQPQHF.

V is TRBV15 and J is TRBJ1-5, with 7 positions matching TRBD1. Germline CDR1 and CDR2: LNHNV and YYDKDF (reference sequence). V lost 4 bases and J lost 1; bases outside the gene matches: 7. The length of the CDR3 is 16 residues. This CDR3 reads CATSTEEGASNQPQHF. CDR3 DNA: TGTGCCACCAGCACAGAAGAGGGGGCGAGCAATCAGCCCCAGCATTTT.

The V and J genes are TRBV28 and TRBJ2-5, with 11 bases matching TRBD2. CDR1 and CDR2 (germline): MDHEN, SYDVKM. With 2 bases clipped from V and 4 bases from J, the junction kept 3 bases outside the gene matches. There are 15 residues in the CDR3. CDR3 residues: CASSLALAGGETQYF. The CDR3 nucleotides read TGTGCCAGCAGTTTAGCCCTAGCGGGAGGAGAGACCCAGTACTTC.